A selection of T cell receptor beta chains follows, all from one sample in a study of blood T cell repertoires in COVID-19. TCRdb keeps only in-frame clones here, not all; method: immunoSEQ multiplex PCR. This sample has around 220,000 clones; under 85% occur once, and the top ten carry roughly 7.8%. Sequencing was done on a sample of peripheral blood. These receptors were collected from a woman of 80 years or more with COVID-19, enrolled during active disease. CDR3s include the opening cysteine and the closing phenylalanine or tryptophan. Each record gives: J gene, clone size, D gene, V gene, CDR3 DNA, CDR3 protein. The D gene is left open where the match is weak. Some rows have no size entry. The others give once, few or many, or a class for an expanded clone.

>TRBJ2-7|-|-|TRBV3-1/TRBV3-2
TGTGCCAGCAGCCAAGACATCAACGAGCAGTACTTC
CASSQDINEQYF
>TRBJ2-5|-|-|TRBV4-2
TGTGCCAGCAGCCAAAGGGGGGGGACCCAAGAGACCCAGTACTTC
CASSQRGGTQETQYF
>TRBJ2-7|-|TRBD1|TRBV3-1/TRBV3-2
TGTGCCAGCAGCCAGCGGGGACAGGGGAACGAGCAGTACTTC
CASSQRGQGNEQYF
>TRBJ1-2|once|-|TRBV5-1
TGCGCCAGCAGCTTGGAGCACAGCTATGGCTACACCTTC
CASSLEHSYGYTF
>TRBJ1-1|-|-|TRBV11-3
TGTGCCAGCAGCTCCCTGGCAGGAACTGAAGCTTTCTTT
CASSSLAGTEAFF
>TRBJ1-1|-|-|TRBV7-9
TGTGCCAGCAGCTTAGGAGGAGAAGCTTTCTTT
CASSLGGEAFF
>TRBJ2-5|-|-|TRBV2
TGTGCCAGCAGTGTTCAGTCCCTTGAAGAGACCCAGTACTTC
CASSVQSLEETQYF
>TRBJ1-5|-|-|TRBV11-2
TGTGCCGGCAGCTTAGACGCGGGGGCTAGCAATCAGCCCCAGCATTTT
CAGSLDAGASNQPQHF
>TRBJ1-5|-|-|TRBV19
TGTGCCAGTAGTTCGTTCCCCCAGGAGCCCCAGCATTTT
CASSSFPQEPQHF
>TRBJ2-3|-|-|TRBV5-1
TGCGCCAGCAGCTTGGTTCAGCGGACTAGCACAGATACGCAGTATTTT
CASSLVQRTSTDTQYF
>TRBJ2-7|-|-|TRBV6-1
TGTGCCAGCAGTGAAACGTCAAACAGCTTTTCCTACGAGCAGTACTTC
CASSETSNSFSYEQYF
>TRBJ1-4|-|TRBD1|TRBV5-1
TGCGCCAGCAGCGAGGGACAGGCGAGGGAAAAACTGTTTTTT
CASSEGQAREKLFF
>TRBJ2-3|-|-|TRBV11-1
TGTGCCAGCAGCTTAGCGCTCACGGGGACAGATACGCAGTATTTT
CASSLALTGTDTQYF
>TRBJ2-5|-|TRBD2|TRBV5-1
TGCGCCAGCTCTCTAGCGGGGTCGACGACCCAGTACTTC
CASSLAGSTTQYF